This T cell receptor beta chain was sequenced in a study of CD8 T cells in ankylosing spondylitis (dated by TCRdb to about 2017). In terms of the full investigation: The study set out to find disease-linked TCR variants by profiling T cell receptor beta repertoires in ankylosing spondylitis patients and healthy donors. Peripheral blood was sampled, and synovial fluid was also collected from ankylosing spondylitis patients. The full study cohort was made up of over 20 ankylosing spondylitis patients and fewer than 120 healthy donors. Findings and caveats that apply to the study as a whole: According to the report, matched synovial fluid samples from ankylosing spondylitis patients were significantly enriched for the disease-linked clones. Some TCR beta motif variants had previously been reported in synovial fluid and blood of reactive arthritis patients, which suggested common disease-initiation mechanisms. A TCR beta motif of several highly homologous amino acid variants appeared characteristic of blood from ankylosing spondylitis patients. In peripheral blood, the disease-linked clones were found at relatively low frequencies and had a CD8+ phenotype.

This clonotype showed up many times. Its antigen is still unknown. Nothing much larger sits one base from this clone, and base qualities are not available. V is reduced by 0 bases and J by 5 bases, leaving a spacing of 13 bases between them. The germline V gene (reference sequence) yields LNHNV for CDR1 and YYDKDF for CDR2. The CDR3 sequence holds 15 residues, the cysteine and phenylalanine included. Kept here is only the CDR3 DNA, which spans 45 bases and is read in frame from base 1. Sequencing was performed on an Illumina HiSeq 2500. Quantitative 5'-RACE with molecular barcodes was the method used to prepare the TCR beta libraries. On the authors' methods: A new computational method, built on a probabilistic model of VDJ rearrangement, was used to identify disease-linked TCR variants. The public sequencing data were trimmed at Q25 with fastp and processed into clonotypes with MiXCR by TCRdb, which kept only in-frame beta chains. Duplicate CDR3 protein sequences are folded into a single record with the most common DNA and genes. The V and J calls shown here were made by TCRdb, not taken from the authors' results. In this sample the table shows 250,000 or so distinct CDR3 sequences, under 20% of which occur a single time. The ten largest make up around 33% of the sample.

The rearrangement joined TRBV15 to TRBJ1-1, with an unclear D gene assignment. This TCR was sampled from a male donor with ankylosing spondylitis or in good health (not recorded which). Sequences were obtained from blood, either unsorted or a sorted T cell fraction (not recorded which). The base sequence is TGTGCCACCAGCAGAGAAGAGTTGGTGGGAACTGAAGCTTTCTTT. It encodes CATSREELVGTEAFF. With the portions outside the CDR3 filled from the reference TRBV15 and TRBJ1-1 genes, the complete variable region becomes DAMVIQNPRYQVTQFGKPVTLSCSQTLNHNVMYWYQQKSSQAPKLLFHYYDKDFNNEADTPDNFQSRRPNTSFCFLDIRSPGLGDTAMYLCATSREELVGTEAFFGQGTRLTVV.